The 18 T cell receptor beta chains listed next were all sequenced from one sample in a study of shared clonotypes between healthy human individuals. Here immunoSEQ multiplex PCR was the method, and the copy in TCRdb shows in-frame clones only, minus some. In the table there are 730,000 or so clones, less than 80% of which are singletons. Sequencing was carried out using memory CD4+ T cells sorted from blood. The subset was: CD45RA-negative fraction. Receptors were obtained from a woman younger than 45 in good health.

This chain links TRBV5-1 with TRBJ1-2, with TRBD1 matching over 9 bases. V trimming: 2 bases; J trimming: 4 bases; junction bases outside the gene matches: 6. CDR3 length: 15 residues. Per the germline V gene, CDR1 is SGHRS and CDR2 is YFSETQ. The CDR3 is CASSFGDRDAYGYTF. The CDR3, as DNA: TGCGCCAGCAGCTTCGGGGACAGGGACGCCTATGGCTACACCTTC.

The rearrangement joins TRBV28 to TRBJ1-2; tentatively, D is TRBD1 (6 bases). This CDR3 comprises 17 residues. Trimming pared 7 bases from V and 1 base from J, leaving 22 bases between. The germline CDR1 and CDR2 sequences are MDHEN and SYDVKM. CDR3 in amino acids: CASNLQGPLFLNYGYTF. CDR3 coding DNA: TGTGCCAGCAATCTCCAGGGGCCACTCTTCCTTAACTATGGCTACACCTTC.

As for this clone: A clone one base away is much larger, so this may be a read error. Other DNA sequences from this sample encode an identical CDR3 as well. The J gene is TRBJ1-1, the V gene TRBV7-6, with D possibly TRBD1 on 6 matching bases. V was pared by 3 bases and J by 1 base, with 6 bases between. The CDR3 is made up of 13 amino acids. Germline-derived CDR1 and CDR2 are SGHVS and FNYEAQ. The CDR3 loop is CASSLGQNTEAFF. In DNA, the CDR3 is TGTGCCAGCAGCTTGGGACAGAACACTGAAGCTTTCTTT.

The chain employs TRBV30 and TRBJ2-6, with 9 bases identical to TRBD1. J was trimmed by 1 base and V by 5 bases; bases with no gene match: 6. This CDR3 contains 16 residues. From germline, CDR1 is GTSNPN and CDR2 SVGIG (reference sequence). The CDR3 DNA sequence: TGTGCCTGGGTACAGGGGGCTAATTCTGGGGCCAACGTCCTGACTTTC. It yields the protein CAWVQGANSGANVLTF.

V is TRBV28 and J is TRBJ1-5; weak D call: TRBD1 (6 bases). V lost 10 bases and J lost 4, with 11 bases in between. CDR3 size: 12 residues. Germline V CDR1 and CDR2: MDHEN, SYDVKM. CDR3 sequence: CAIRQANQPQHF. The CDR3 DNA is TGTGCCATCCGACAGGCGAATCAGCCCCAGCATTTT. Based on the CDR3 plus reference TRBV28 and TRBJ1-5, the full variable domain is DVKVTQSSRYLVKRTGEKVFLECVQDMDHENMFWYRQDPGLGLRLIYFSYDVKMKEKGDIPEGYSVSREKKERFSLILESASTNQTSMYLCAIRQANQPQHFGDGTRLSIL.

The rearrangement uses TRBV18 and TRBJ2-1; D is undetermined. This CDR3 comprises 13 residues. The V end lost 2 bases, the J end lost 3 bases, and 5 bases lay between the germline ends. Germline values: CDR1 KGHSH, CDR2 LQKENI. The CDR3 loop is CASSPVNYNEQFF. CDR3 sequence (DNA): TGTGCCAGCTCACCAGTAAACTACAATGAGCAGTTCTTC.

This rearrangement joins TRBV29-1 to TRBJ2-1; D not resolved. Germline V CDR1 and CDR2: SQVTM, ANQGSEA. This CDR3 is 10 amino acids long. Trimming removed 4 bases at V and 12 bases at J, with 10 bases between. CDR3 loop: CSVVQRGQFF. The CDR3 DNA reads as TGCAGCGTTGTTCAGAGAGGGCAGTTCTTC.

This clone has at least ten counts. V is TRBV2 and J is TRBJ2-2; tentative D call: TRBD2 (6 bases). The CDR3 spans 15 residues. Germline-derived CDR1 and CDR2 are SNHLY and FYNNEI. V shed 8 bases and J shed 1 base, with 14 bases lying between them. CDR3 in DNA: TGTGCCAGCCGAACGGGACTGGGGAACACCGGGGAGCTGTTTTTT. Amino acid sequence: CASRTGLGNTGELFF. Combining the CDR3 with reference TRBV2 and TRBJ2-2 gives the whole variable domain EPEVTQTPSHQVTQMGQEVILRCVPISNHLYFYWYRQILGQKVEFLVSFYNNEISEKSEIFDDQFSVERPDGSNFTLKIRSTKLEDSAMYFCASRTGLGNTGELFFGEGSRLTVL.

The CDR3 sequence: CASRPIGRASTDTQYF. The CDR3 DNA is TGCGCCAGCAGGCCCATTGGGCGGGCGAGCACAGATACGCAGTATTTT. The gene calls are TRBV4-1 and TRBJ2-3, with D tentatively TRBD2 (5 bases). V shed 6 bases and J shed 0 bases, with 16 bases lying between them. Germline V CDR1 and CDR2: MGHRA, YSYEKL. This CDR3 contains 16 residues.

The gene calls are TRBV10-3 and TRBJ1-3; maybe TRBD1 (5 bases). Germline V gene lookup returns CDR1 ENHRY and CDR2 SYGVKD. The V and J ends lost 6 bases and 5 bases respectively, with 14 bases between them. This CDR3 comprises 14 residues. CDR3 sequence (DNA): TGTGCCATCAGGGACCCGGGACTGAGAAACACCATATATTTT. As protein: CAIRDPGLRNTIYF.

The DNA for the CDR3 is TGTGCCAGCAATCGCCGCCAAGCGCCCTACGAGCAGTACTTC. Protein sequence: CASNRRQAPYEQYF. The chain employs TRBV28 and TRBJ2-7; D call uncertain. This CDR3 comprises 14 residues. The ends were cut back, 7 bases at V and 2 bases at J, with 15 bases in the middle. Germline V gene sequence: CDR1 MDHEN, CDR2 SYDVKM.

This clone was counted only a few times. Within the sample, other DNA sequences also encode this same CDR3. The chain recombines TRBV6-5 with TRBJ2-7, with 10 bases aligning to TRBD2. V was clipped by 5 bases and J by 4 bases; unmatched bases: 5. Looked up from germline, CDR1 is MNHEY and CDR2 is SVGAGI. This CDR3 spans 14 amino acids. In DNA form, the CDR3 reads TGTGCCAGCAGTCCGGGACTAGCGCGGTACGAGCAGTACTTC. Its translation is CASSPGLARYEQYF.

In this sample, this clone turned up many times. The gene calls are TRBV21-1 and TRBJ2-7; the DNA was not compared with TRBD2, the D call given in the table. TRBV21-1 represents a pseudogene. The CDR3 extends over 13 amino acids. The CDR3: CASSKGLRPGEYF. DNA for the CDR3: TGTGCCAGCAGCAAAGGGCTCCGCCCCGGGGAGTACTTC.

This clone was recorded once. The gene calls are TRBV28 and TRBJ1-4; D may be TRBD1 (6 bases). The V and J ends lost 4 bases and 0 bases respectively, with 9 bases between them. In germline, CDR1 is MDHEN, CDR2 SYDVKM. This CDR3 spans 15 amino acids. CDR3 DNA sequence: TGTGCCAGCAGTTCCTACAGGGCAACTAATGAAAAACTGTTTTTT. It specifies CASSSYRATNEKLFF.

CDR3 sequence reads: CASSLTQGTREQYF. CDR3 bases: TGTGCCAGCAGTTTAACGCAGGGGACTCGCGAGCAGTACTTC. J is TRBJ2-7 and V is TRBV28, with D possibly called TRBD1 or TRBD2 (6 bases each). The CDR3 has 14 residues. The V gene lost 2 bases and the J gene lost 6 bases, with 14 bases spanning the gap. In germline, CDR1 is MDHEN, CDR2 SYDVKM.

The chain has TRBV28 and TRBJ2-3, with TRBD2 matching over 7 bases. Germline CDR1 reads MDHEN; CDR2 reads SYDVKM. The CDR3 loop spans 15 amino acids. J lost 2 bases, V lost 4 bases, and 6 bases had no gene match. As DNA, the CDR3 is TGTGCCAGCAGTTCGGCTAGCGGAGCCACAGATACGCAGTATTTT. Translation gives CASSSASGATDTQYF.

This chain uses TRBV2 with TRBJ1-5; D is possibly TRBD1 (5 bases). The CDR3 is 15 residues long. Germline values: CDR1 SNHLY, CDR2 FYNNEI. Trimming took 4 bases from V and 7 from J, leaving 17 bases between them. CDR3: CASSGSTDASQPQHF. CDR3 DNA: TGTGCCAGCAGTGGTTCGACAGATGCGAGCCAGCCCCAGCATTTT.

This clone was found once. The chain uses TRBV27 and TRBJ2-3; D gene ambiguous. CDR3 length equals 15 residues. CDR1 and CDR2 (germline): MNHEY, SMNVEV (reference sequence). V lost 6 bases, J lost 3 bases, and 16 bases lay in between. CDR3 nucleotide sequence: TGTGCCAGCAGCCGTGGAGTGATCGGGACAGATACGCAGTATTTT. Translating gives CASSRGVIGTDTQYF.